This T cell receptor beta chain was obtained from a study of blood T cell repertoires in COVID-19. Study as a whole: Collection of acute and convalescent COVID-19 samples took place in the United States, Italy and Spain. In each case, the material was cDNA or gDNA derived from T cells, B-cell-depleted T cells, or PBMCs.

V was shortened by 1 base and J by 5 bases, with 9 bases between the two germline ends. The length of the CDR3 is 13 residues. Germline CDR1 and CDR2: KGHSH and LQKENI. Original methodology: From reference gene primer amplification, estimates of nucleated cell counts were derived. Produced via immunoSEQ multiplex PCR; TCRdb's table is partial and in-frame only. The D gene and trimming were derived from the DNA, and the V and J assignments and clone size from that table. The table shows about 220,000 clones, with roughly 85% occurring only once. This clone appeared a few times. This chain connects TRBV18 to TRBJ2-7; D ambiguous. The sequencing input was peripheral blood. The TCR comes from a man in his fifties or sixties who had recovered from COVID-19. This CDR3 reads CASSPLSRDEQYF. The CDR3 region has the DNA TGTGCCAGCTCACCACTGTCACGGGACGAGCAGTACTTC.